This note documents a single T cell receptor beta chain sequence. The table came from immunoSEQ multiplex PCR; TCRdb's copy has only in-frame clones and leaves some out. This sample has more than 70,000 clones; roughly 93% occur once, and the top ten carry roughly 0.25%. These data belong to a study of technical replicates of blood from a few donors. In germline, CDR1 is SGHNT, CDR2 YYREEE (reference sequence). This CDR3 has 15 amino acids. The V and J ends lost 3 bases and 2 bases respectively, with 14 bases between them. This receptor was taken from a human donor in good health. The V and J genes are TRBV5-4 and TRBJ1-1, with no clear D. The sample was T cells isolated from PBMCs. The CDR3 spells CASSWGAGGNTEAFF. The CDR3 DNA sequence: TGTGCCAGCAGCTGGGGTGCGGGCGGTAACACTGAAGCTTTCTTT.